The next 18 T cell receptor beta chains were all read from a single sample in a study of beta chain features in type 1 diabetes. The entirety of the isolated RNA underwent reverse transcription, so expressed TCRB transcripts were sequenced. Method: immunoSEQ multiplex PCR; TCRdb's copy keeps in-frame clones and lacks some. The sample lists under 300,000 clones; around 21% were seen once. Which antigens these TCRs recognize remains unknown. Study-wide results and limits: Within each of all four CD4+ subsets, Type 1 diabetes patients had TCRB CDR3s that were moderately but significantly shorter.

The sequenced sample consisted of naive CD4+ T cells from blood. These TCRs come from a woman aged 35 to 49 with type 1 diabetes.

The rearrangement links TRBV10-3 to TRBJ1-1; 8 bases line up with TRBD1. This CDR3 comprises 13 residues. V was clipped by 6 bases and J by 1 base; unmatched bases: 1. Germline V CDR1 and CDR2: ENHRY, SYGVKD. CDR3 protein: CAIRGTGNTEAFF. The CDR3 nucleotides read TGTGCCATCAGGGGGACAGGGAACACTGAAGCTTTCTTT.

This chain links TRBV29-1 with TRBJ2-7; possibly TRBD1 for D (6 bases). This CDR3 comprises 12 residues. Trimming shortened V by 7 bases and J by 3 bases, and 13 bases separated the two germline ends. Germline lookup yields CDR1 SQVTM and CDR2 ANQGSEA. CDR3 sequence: CSATLQGYEQYF. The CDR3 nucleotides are TGCAGCGCTACCTTACAGGGCTACGAGCAGTACTTC.

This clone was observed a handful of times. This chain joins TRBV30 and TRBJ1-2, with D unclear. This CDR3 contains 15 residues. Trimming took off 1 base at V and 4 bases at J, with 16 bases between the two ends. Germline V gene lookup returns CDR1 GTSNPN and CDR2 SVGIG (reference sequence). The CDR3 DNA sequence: TGTGCCTGGAGTGCGATGGGCCCTACCACCTATGGCTACACCTTC. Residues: CAWSAMGPTTYGYTF. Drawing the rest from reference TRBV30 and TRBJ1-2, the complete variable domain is SQTIHQWPATLVQPVGSPLSLECTVEGTSNPNLYWYRQAAGRGLQLLFYSVGIGQISSEVPQNLSASRPQDRQFILSSKKLLLSDSGFYLCAWSAMGPTTYGYTFGSGTRLTVV.

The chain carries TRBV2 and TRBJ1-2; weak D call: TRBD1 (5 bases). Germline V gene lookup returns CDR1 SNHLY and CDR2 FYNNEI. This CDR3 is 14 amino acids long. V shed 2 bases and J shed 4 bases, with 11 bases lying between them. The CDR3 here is CASSEKSGVYGYTF. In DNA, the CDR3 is TGTGCCAGCAGTGAAAAGTCGGGGGTCTATGGCTACACCTTC.

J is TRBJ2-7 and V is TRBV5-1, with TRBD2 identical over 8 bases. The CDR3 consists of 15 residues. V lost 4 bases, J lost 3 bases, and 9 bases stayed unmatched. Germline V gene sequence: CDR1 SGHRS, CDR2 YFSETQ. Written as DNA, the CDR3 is TGCGCCAGCAGCCGCGGGGGGATCCGGGGCTACGAGCAGTACTTC. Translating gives CASSRGGIRGYEQYF.

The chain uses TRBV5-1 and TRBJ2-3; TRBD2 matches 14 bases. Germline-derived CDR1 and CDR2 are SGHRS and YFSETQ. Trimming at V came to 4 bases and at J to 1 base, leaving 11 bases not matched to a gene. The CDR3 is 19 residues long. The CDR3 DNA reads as TGCGCCAGCAGCATCTTTGGGACTAGCGGGAGATCCGGCACAGATACGCAGTATTTT. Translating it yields CASSIFGTSGRSGTDTQYF.

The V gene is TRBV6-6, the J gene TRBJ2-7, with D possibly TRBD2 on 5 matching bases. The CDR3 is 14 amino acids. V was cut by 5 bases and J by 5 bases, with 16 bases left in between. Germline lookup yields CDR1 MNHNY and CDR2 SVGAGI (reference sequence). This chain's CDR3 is CASSVIGDGNEQYF. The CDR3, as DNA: TGTGCCAGCAGTGTCATCGGGGATGGAAACGAGCAGTACTTC.

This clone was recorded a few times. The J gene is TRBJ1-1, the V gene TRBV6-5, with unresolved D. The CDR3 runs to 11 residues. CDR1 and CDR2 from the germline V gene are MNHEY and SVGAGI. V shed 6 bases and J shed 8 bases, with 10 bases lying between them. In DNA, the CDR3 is TGTGCCAGCAGATGGGAGAGAGAAGCTTTCTTT. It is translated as CASRWEREAFF.

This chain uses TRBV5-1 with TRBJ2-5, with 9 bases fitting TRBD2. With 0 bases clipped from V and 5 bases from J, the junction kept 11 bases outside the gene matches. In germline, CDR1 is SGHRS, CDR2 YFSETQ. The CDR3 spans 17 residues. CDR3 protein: CASSLEGSGSGLETQYF. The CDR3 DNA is TGCGCCAGCAGCTTGGAAGGTAGCGGGAGCGGTCTGGAGACCCAGTACTTC.

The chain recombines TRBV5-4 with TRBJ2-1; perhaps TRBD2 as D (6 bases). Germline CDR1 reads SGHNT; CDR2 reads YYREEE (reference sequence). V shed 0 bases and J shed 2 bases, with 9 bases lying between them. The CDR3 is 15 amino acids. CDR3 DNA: TGTGCCAGCAGCTTGGAGGTAGCGGCCTACAATGAGCAGTTCTTC. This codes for CASSLEVAAYNEQFF.

In DNA form, the CDR3 reads TGCAGCGTTTCGACAATCACTAATGAAAAACTGTTTTTT. Encoded protein: CSVSTITNEKLFF. V gene TRBV29-1 combines with J gene TRBJ1-4, with unresolved D. The V gene's germline CDR1 is SQVTM and CDR2 ANQGSEA. Trimming removed 5 bases at V and 2 bases at J, with 9 bases between. The CDR3 consists of 13 residues.

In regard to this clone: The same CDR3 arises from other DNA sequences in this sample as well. CDR3 bases: TGCGCCAGCAGCTCGGGACAGGGTTCCTACGAGCAGTACTTC. This gives the protein CASSSGQGSYEQYF. The chain carries TRBV5-1 and TRBJ2-7, with 9 bases lining up with TRBD1. The CDR3 loop spans 14 amino acids. V lost 3 bases, J lost 1 base, and 2 bases stayed unmatched. Germline V CDR1 and CDR2: SGHRS, YFSETQ.

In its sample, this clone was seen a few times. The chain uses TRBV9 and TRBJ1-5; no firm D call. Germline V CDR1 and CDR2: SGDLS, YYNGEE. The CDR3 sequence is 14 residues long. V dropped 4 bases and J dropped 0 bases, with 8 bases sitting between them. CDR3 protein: CASSIGNSNQPQHF. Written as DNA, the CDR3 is TGTGCCAGCAGCATCGGGAATAGCAATCAGCCCCAGCATTTT.

CDR3 DNA sequence: TGCGCCAGCAGCCCCTCCAGACAGGCGAGCTCCTACAATGAGCAGTTCTTC. Protein sequence: CASSPSRQASSYNEQFF. This chain uses TRBV4-3 with TRBJ2-1, with D possibly matching TRBD1 (6 bases). CDR3 length: 17 residues. Germline V CDR1 and CDR2: LGHNA, YSLEER. V was shortened by 4 bases and J by 0 bases, with 16 bases between the two germline ends.

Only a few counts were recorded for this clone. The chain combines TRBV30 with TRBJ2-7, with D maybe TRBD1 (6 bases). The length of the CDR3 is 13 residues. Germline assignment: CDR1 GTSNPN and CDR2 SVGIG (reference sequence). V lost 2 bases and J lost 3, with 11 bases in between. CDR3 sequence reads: CAWSPGAGYEQYF. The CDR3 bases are TGTGCCTGGAGTCCAGGGGCCGGCTACGAGCAGTACTTC.

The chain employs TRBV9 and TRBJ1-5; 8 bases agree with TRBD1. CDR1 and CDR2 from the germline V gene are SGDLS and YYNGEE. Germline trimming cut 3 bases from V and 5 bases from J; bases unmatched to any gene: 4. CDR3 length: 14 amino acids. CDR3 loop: CASSAGQGYQPQHF. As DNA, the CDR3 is TGTGCCAGCAGCGCCGGACAGGGATATCAGCCCCAGCATTTT.

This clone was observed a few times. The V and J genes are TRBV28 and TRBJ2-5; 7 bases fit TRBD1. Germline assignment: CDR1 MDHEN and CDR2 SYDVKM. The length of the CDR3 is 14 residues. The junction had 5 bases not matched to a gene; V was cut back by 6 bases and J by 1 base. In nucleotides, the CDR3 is TGTGCCAGCAGACCCGGGACAGTCCAAGAGACCCAGTACTTC. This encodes CASRPGTVQETQYF.

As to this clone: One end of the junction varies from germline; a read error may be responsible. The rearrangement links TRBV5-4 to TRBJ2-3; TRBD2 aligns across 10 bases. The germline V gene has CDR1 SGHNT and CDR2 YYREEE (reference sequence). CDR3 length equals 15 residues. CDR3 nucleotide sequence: TGTGCCAGCAGTTTGGCTAAGCGGGGGGGAGATACGCAGTATTTT. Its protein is CASSLAKRGGDTQYF.